These 17 T cell receptor beta chains originate from one sample sequenced in a study of beta chain features in type 1 diabetes. Overall study findings and caveats: Across all four CD4+ subsets, people with type 1 diabetes showed modestly shorter TCRB CDR3s.

No antigen has been identified for these receptors. Expressed TCRB transcripts were sequenced after all isolated RNA was converted to cDNA. Method: immunoSEQ multiplex PCR; TCRdb's copy keeps in-frame clones and lacks some. The sample lists more than 550,000 clones, about an eighth seen once, with approximately 0.043% in the top ten. Material for sequencing was naive CD4+ T cells from blood. All receptors derive from a young man with type 1 diabetes.

Points on this clone: This specimen includes other DNA sequences encoding the same CDR3. J is TRBJ1-2 and V is TRBV29-1; D is undetermined. Germline CDR1 is SQVTM and CDR2 is ANQGSEA. Trimming took 0 bases from V and 8 from J, leaving 7 bases between them. CDR3 length: 11 amino acids. CDR3 residues: CSVEDRGGYTF. The CDR3 DNA is TGCAGCGTTGAAGACCGGGGAGGCTACACCTTC.

CDR3 residues: CASSFLEGQPQHF. The CDR3 DNA follows: TGTGCCAGCAGCTTTTTGGAGGGTCAGCCCCAGCATTTT. V usage is TRBV7-2 and J usage is TRBJ1-5; D unresolved. Germline CDR1 is SGHTA and CDR2 is FQGNSA. V lost 3 bases, J lost 6 bases, and 9 bases lay in between. This CDR3 has 13 amino acids.

CDR3 residues: CASSLLGVVQETQYF. The CDR3 region has the DNA TGTGCCAGCAGCTTACTGGGAGTGGTGCAAGAGACCCAGTACTTC. The chain combines TRBV7-9 with TRBJ2-5; D is possibly TRBD2 (5 bases). V lost 2 bases, J lost 2 bases, and 12 bases lay in between. The V gene's germline CDR1 is SEHNR and CDR2 FQNEAQ (reference sequence). CDR3 length: 15 amino acids.

This clone was seen a few times. This chain links TRBV30 with TRBJ1-2; 10 bases agree with TRBD1. Germline CDR1 GTSNPN, CDR2 SVGIG (reference sequence). J lost 6 bases, V lost 5 bases, and 6 bases had no gene match. The CDR3 consists of 13 residues. This chain's CDR3 is CAWYYGTGDGYTF. In DNA, the CDR3 is TGTGCCTGGTATTACGGGACAGGGGATGGCTACACCTTC.

The gene calls are TRBV18 and TRBJ2-7; 13 bases are shared with TRBD2. J lost 3 bases, V lost 6 bases, and 11 bases had no gene match. The germline V gene has CDR1 KGHSH and CDR2 LQKENI. The CDR3 contains 17 residues. CDR3 region: CASSYQEGLAGVYEQYF. CDR3 coding DNA: TGTGCCAGCTCCTACCAGGAAGGACTAGCGGGGGTCTACGAGCAGTACTTC.

This clone was seen more than once but under ten times. The chain combines TRBV30 with TRBJ2-3; 10 bases agree with TRBD2. Germline trimming cut 0 bases from V and 1 base from J; bases unmatched to any gene: 4. The CDR3 sequence is 16 residues long. CDR1 GTSNPN and CDR2 SVGIG come from the germline V gene (reference sequence). Here the CDR3 reads CAWSVPAGGGTDTQYF. In DNA form, the CDR3 reads TGTGCCTGGAGTGTACCAGCGGGGGGGGGCACAGATACGCAGTATTTT.

This clone has a handful of counts. The genes are TRBV7-2 and TRBJ1-5; unclear D gene. The V gene lost 1 base and the J gene lost 7 bases, with 11 bases spanning the gap. Germline-derived CDR1 and CDR2 are SGHTA and FQGNSA. The CDR3 runs to 14 residues. CDR3 bases: TGTGCCAGCAGCTTAGAAGGACCGCGGCAGCCCCAGCATTTT. Its protein is CASSLEGPRQPQHF.

The gene calls are TRBV2 and TRBJ2-2; 9 bases line up with TRBD1. The CDR3 is made up of 16 amino acids. V gave up 6 bases and J gave up 4 bases; unmatched junction bases: 9. CDR1 SNHLY and CDR2 FYNNEI come from the germline V gene. The CDR3, as DNA: TGTGCCAGCAGCGGACAGGGGAGCGTCAGCACCGGGGAGCTGTTTTTT. This encodes CASSGQGSVSTGELFF. The variable domain in full, with the rest retrieved from reference TRBV2 and TRBJ2-2, is EPEVTQTPSHQVTQMGQEVILRCVPISNHLYFYWYRQILGQKVEFLVSFYNNEISEKSEIFDDQFSVERPDGSNFTLKIRSTKLEDSAMYFCASSGQGSVSTGELFFGEGSRLTVL.

This chain links TRBV10-3 with TRBJ2-5; D unresolved. There are 15 residues in the CDR3. The V gene's germline CDR1 is ENHRY and CDR2 SYGVKD. V shed 2 bases and J shed 1 base, with 11 bases lying between them. CDR3 in amino acids: CAISETKGTQETQYF. In DNA, the CDR3 is TGTGCCATCAGTGAGACAAAGGGAACCCAAGAGACCCAGTACTTC.

This clone was observed a handful of times. The chain's CDR3 is CASSLDGILRGYTF. The CDR3 DNA reads as TGCGCCAGCAGCTTGGATGGGATCCTAAGGGGCTACACCTTC. V gene TRBV5-1 combines with J gene TRBJ1-2; D is unresolved. Germline V gene lookup returns CDR1 SGHRS and CDR2 YFSETQ. V lost 0 bases and J 8 bases, leaving 14 bases between the germline ends. The CDR3 extends over 14 amino acids.

This clone has only a few counts. Written as DNA, the CDR3 is TGTGCCACCAGCAGAGATTATCGCGAGCAGTACTTC. Its protein is CATSRDYREQYF. V gene TRBV15 combines with J gene TRBJ2-7; no firm D call. This CDR3 is 12 amino acids long. Trimming left V 0 bases short and J 6 bases short, with 6 bases between. Germline assignment: CDR1 LNHNV and CDR2 YYDKDF (reference sequence).

The sample holds a few counts of this clone. This chain connects TRBV28 to TRBJ1-2, with 8 bases matching TRBD1. The CDR3 is made up of 14 amino acids. Germline CDR1 and CDR2: MDHEN and SYDVKM. The J segment lost 2 bases and the V segment lost 5 bases, leaving 4 bases of the junction unmatched. In nucleotides, the CDR3 is TGTGCCAGCAGTCAAGGACAGGGCAACTATGGCTACACCTTC. Translated, it gives CASSQGQGNYGYTF.

The chain has TRBV30 and TRBJ2-2, with 8 bases fitting TRBD1. The V gene end was trimmed by 7 bases and the J gene end by 6 bases; junction bases not matched to a gene: 7. Germline V gene sequence: CDR1 GTSNPN, CDR2 SVGIG (reference sequence). The CDR3 loop spans 13 amino acids. CDR3 loop: CALDRGPPGELFF. The CDR3 nucleotides are TGTGCCTTAGACAGGGGCCCTCCCGGGGAGCTGTTTTTT.

This clone showed up just a few times. The chain has TRBV25-1 and TRBJ2-6; unclear D gene. V was cut by 7 bases and J by 3 bases, with 7 bases left in between. The CDR3 is made up of 13 amino acids. Looked up from germline, CDR1 is MGHDK and CDR2 is SYGVNS. In DNA, the CDR3 is TGTGCCAGCAACCTACATGGGGCCAACGTCCTGACTTTC. It specifies CASNLHGANVLTF.

This clone was detected only a few times. The chain carries TRBV30 and TRBJ1-6; 10 bases are a match to TRBD1. The CDR3 length is 17 residues. V dropped 4 bases and J dropped 3; count of bases not matched to a gene: 9. Germline V gene data show CDR1 as GTSNPN and CDR2 as SVGIG (reference sequence). CDR3 region: CAWTLRQGAFYNSPLHF. CDR3 bases: TGTGCCTGGACGTTAAGACAGGGGGCTTTCTATAATTCACCCCTCCACTTT.

The chain links TRBV11-2 to TRBJ2-3, with a tentative D call TRBD1 (5 bases). The CDR3 extends over 13 amino acids. Germline V gives CDR1 SGHAT, CDR2 FQNNGV. Trimming pared 4 bases from V and 6 bases from J, leaving 11 bases between. The chain's CDR3 is CASSYNSGDTQYF. DNA of the CDR3: TGTGCCAGCAGCTATAACTCAGGGGATACGCAGTATTTT.

The chain is built from TRBV29-1 and TRBJ2-7; the match to TRBD1 covers 7 bases. Germline trimming cut 8 bases from V and 4 bases from J; bases unmatched to any gene: 11. Germline CDR1 is SQVTM and CDR2 is ANQGSEA. The CDR3 extends over 13 amino acids. As DNA, the CDR3 is TGCAGCAATCGCCCCGGGACAGCGTACGAGCAGTACTTC. Its translation is CSNRPGTAYEQYF.